This record covers a single T cell receptor (beta chain). Antigen specificity is unknown. The source of the sample is a study of T cells after yellow fever vaccination. Study overall: With SMART-Seq v4 Ultra Low Input, the fractions containing low cell numbers were prepared. Overall study results and limits: High-abundance clonotypes from the bulk population could contaminate FACS-sorted repertoires. Re-detected after boosting: most primary clones, more than 95% of CD4 and under 90% of CD8.

V was pared by 4 bases and J by 0 bases, with 9 bases of the junction left unmatched. There are 17 residues in the CDR3. Germline CDR1 and CDR2: SGHDT and YYEEEE. The study made its TCR cDNA through 5'RACE template switching. That step introduced a universal primer site along with UMIs. MiXCR, applied by TCRdb to the 5' RACE reads, yields one record per CDR3 protein. The sample records 170,000 or so distinct CDR3 sequences, around 8.5% being singletons. This chain uses TRBV5-6 with TRBJ2-1, with TRBD2 matching 8 bases. Specimen: CD8+ T cells sorted from PBMCs, collected 45 days after the yellow fever booster vaccination. This sequence originates from a man younger than 30 who received the YFV17D yellow fever vaccine. The CDR3: CASSPMISGVSYNEQFF. In DNA form, the CDR3 reads TGTGCCAGCAGCCCGATGATTAGCGGGGTCTCCTACAATGAGCAGTTCTTC.